These 15 T cell receptor beta chains were sequenced from one sample in a study of T cell changes during pregnancy in multiple sclerosis. Measured with immunoSEQ multiplex PCR; TCRdb has only the in-frame clones, and not every one. The sample lists about 80,000 clones, 92% occurring once. The starting material was peripheral blood, obtained before pregnancy. The receptor set was obtained from a female donor with multiple sclerosis, enrolled in a pregnancy study.

This chain links TRBV27 with TRBJ2-5, with D tentatively TRBD2 (6 bases). CDR1 MNHEY and CDR2 SMNVEV come from the germline V gene (reference sequence). V dropped 5 bases and J dropped 6 bases, with 25 bases sitting between them. The CDR3 extends over 17 amino acids. This chain's CDR3 is CASSLSPPRVGRKTQYF. The CDR3 DNA is TGTGCCAGCAGTCTCTCTCCCCCCAGGGTAGGGAGGAAGACCCAGTACTTC.

This clone has only a few counts. This sequence joins TRBV27 and TRBJ2-2, with 9 bases that match TRBD1. The V gene end was trimmed by 6 bases and the J gene end by 3 bases; junction bases not matched to a gene: 2. The V gene's germline CDR1 is MNHEY and CDR2 SMNVEV (reference sequence). The CDR3 has 14 amino acids. This chain's CDR3 is CASRWTGDTGELFF. In DNA form, the CDR3 reads TGTGCCAGCAGATGGACAGGGGACACCGGGGAGCTGTTTTTT.

The chain couples TRBV5-1 to TRBJ2-3, with 8 bases identical to TRBD1. The CDR3 loop spans 15 amino acids. The J segment lost 7 bases and the V segment lost 3 bases, leaving 10 bases of the junction unmatched. Per germline, CDR1 SGHRS and CDR2 YFSETQ. The CDR3 DNA sequence: TGCGCCAGCAGCTCTGGGGAGACAGGGGTAAATACGCAGTATTTT. Translating gives CASSSGETGVNTQYF.

The chain carries TRBV7-9 and TRBJ2-3, with D unclear. CDR3 size: 14 residues. Germline CDR1 and CDR2: SEHNR and FQNEAQ (reference sequence). The V and J ends lost 0 bases and 0 bases respectively, with 4 bases between them. The CDR3 region has the DNA TGTGCCAGCAGCTTAGCGGGCAGCACAGATACGCAGTATTTT. It encodes CASSLAGSTDTQYF.

The V and J genes are TRBV7-9 and TRBJ2-3; 8 nucleotides match TRBD2. V trimming: 5 bases; J trimming: 1 base; junction bases outside the gene matches: 8. There are 16 residues in the CDR3. Looked up from germline, CDR1 is SEHNR and CDR2 is FQNEAQ (reference sequence). For the CDR3, the DNA is TGTGCCAGCAGCCCCACTAGCGGCCGTGGCACAGATACGCAGTATTTT. This encodes CASSPTSGRGTDTQYF.

The chain couples TRBV15 to TRBJ1-2; 11 bases map to TRBD1. Germline V gene data show CDR1 as LNHNV and CDR2 as YYDKDF (reference sequence). CDR3 length: 15 amino acids. V was pared by 0 bases and J by 9 bases, with 6 bases of the junction left unmatched. The CDR3 sequence is CATSRDVGQGVRYTF. The CDR3 DNA is TGTGCCACCAGCAGAGACGTGGGACAGGGGGTTCGCTACACCTTC.

The chain carries TRBV9 and TRBJ2-5; 8 bases fit TRBD1. Germline V gene data show CDR1 as SGDLS and CDR2 as YYNGEE. V lost 4 bases, J lost 2 bases, and 10 bases stayed unmatched. The CDR3 loop spans 16 amino acids. This CDR3 is CASSPPGQVDQETQYF. CDR3 sequence (DNA): TGTGCCAGCAGCCCCCCGGGACAGGTTGATCAAGAGACCCAGTACTTC.

The chain is built from TRBV27 and TRBJ1-1; D gene uncertain. This CDR3 spans 14 amino acids. Between the trimmed V and J ends, which lost 0 bases and 2 bases, there was a span of 7 bases. CDR1 is MNHEY, CDR2 SMNVEV, per germline (reference sequence). The CDR3: CASSLSGSNTEAFF. Here the CDR3 DNA reads TGTGCCAGCAGTTTATCGGGGAGCAACACTGAAGCTTTCTTT.

The chain recombines TRBV6-1 with TRBJ1-2; 7 bases are shared with TRBD1. Germline CDR1 is MNHNS and CDR2 is SASEGT. CDR3 length equals 16 residues. J gave up 5 bases and V 1 base, and 10 bases lay outside the gene matches. The CDR3 here is CASSEVMGQKIYGYTF. CDR3 DNA: TGTGCCAGCAGTGAAGTGATGGGACAGAAAATTTATGGCTACACCTTC.

The V call is TRBV19, the J call TRBJ1-2; 11 bases are a match to TRBD1. In germline, CDR1 is LNHDA, CDR2 SQIVND (reference sequence). The CDR3 extends over 14 amino acids. The junction had 10 bases not matched to a gene; V was cut back by 8 bases and J by 8 bases. The DNA of the CDR3 is TGTGCCAGTGCCCCGGACAGGGGGCGTAAAGGCTACACCTTC. Protein product: CASAPDRGRKGYTF.

CDR3 amino acids: CARSFAGHCSEAFF. The CDR3 DNA reads TGTGCCAGAAGCTTTGCAGGGCATTGTTCTGAAGCTTTCTTT. This chain joins TRBV7-5 and TRBJ1-1; the DNA was not compared with TRBD1, the D call given in the table. TRBV7-5 is described as a pseudogene. The CDR3 runs 14 residues.

This clone was recorded a few times. The chain uses TRBV19 and TRBJ1-1; 10 nucleotides agree with TRBD1. This CDR3 is 14 amino acids long. V shed 5 bases, J shed 4 bases, and the junction held 4 bases outside the gene matches. The V gene's germline CDR1 is LNHDA and CDR2 SQIVND (reference sequence). The CDR3, as DNA: TGTGCCAGTAGTGCGGGACAGGGGACCACTGAAGCTTTCTTT. It specifies CASSAGQGTTEAFF.

This chain links TRBV6-1 with TRBJ1-2, with 9 bases aligning to TRBD1. J was trimmed by 4 bases and V by 7 bases; bases with no gene match: 4. This CDR3 is 13 amino acids long. CDR1 and CDR2 (germline): MNHNS, SASEGT. The CDR3 here is CASMEGQGYGYTF. Here the CDR3 DNA reads TGTGCCAGCATGGAGGGACAGGGCTATGGCTACACCTTC.

The chain has TRBV5-1 and TRBJ1-6; 7 nucleotides match TRBD1. V shed 4 bases and J 6 bases; nucleotides not matched to a gene: 7. Per the germline V gene, CDR1 is SGHRS and CDR2 is YFSETQ. The CDR3 consists of 15 residues. CDR3 region: CASSPTGAGNSPLHF. The CDR3 region has the DNA TGCGCCAGCAGCCCCACAGGGGCCGGTAATTCACCCCTCCACTTT. Full variable domain (missing parts from reference TRBV5-1 and TRBJ1-6): KAGVTQTPRYLIKTRGQQVTLSCSPISGHRSVSWYQQTPGQGLQFLFEYFSETQRNKGNFPGRFSGRQFSNSRSEMNVSTLELGDSALYLCASSPTGAGNSPLHFGNGTRLTVT.

This clone was seen a few times. The V call is TRBV29-1, the J call TRBJ2-3; 8 positions match TRBD2. The V gene's germline CDR1 is SQVTM and CDR2 ANQGSEA. This CDR3 comprises 17 residues. The junction had 12 bases not matched to a gene; V was cut back by 2 bases and J by 2 bases. CDR3 nucleotide sequence: TGCAGCGTTGAATCTGGGTTTCCGGGGGGGAACACAGATACGCAGTATTTT. Amino acids: CSVESGFPGGNTDTQYF.